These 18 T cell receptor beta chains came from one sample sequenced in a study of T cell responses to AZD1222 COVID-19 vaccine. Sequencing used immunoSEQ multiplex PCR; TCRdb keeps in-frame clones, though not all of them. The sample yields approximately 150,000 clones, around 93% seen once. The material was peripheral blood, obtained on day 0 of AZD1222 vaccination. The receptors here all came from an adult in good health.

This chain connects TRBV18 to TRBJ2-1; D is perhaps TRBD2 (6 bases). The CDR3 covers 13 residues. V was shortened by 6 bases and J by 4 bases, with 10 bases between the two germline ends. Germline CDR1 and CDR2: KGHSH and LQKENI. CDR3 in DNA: TGTGCCAGCTCCCCGGGACTTTACAATGAGCAGTTCTTC. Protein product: CASSPGLYNEQFF.

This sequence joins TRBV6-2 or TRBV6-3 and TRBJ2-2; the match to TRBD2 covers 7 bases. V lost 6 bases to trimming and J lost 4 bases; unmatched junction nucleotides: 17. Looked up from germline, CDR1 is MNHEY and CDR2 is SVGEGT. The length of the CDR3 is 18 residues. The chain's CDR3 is CASRPTPVSGVITGELFF. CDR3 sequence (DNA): TGTGCCAGCAGACCTACCCCGGTCAGCGGGGTGATCACCGGGGAGCTGTTTTTT.

The CDR3 loop is CASSSTAVANYGYTF. The CDR3 region has the DNA TGTGCCAGCAGCTCCACGGCAGTAGCTAACTATGGCTACACCTTC. The V gene is TRBV7-9, the J gene TRBJ1-2; unclear D gene. The CDR3 has 15 residues. Germline CDR1 and CDR2: SEHNR and FQNEAQ (reference sequence). The V and J ends lost 4 bases and 0 bases respectively, with 12 bases between them.

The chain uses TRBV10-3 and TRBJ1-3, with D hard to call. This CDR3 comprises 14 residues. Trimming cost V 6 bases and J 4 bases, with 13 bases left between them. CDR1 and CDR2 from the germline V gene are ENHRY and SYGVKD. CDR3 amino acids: CAIRPALVGNTIYF. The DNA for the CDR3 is TGTGCCATCAGGCCCGCCCTCGTAGGAAACACCATATATTTT.

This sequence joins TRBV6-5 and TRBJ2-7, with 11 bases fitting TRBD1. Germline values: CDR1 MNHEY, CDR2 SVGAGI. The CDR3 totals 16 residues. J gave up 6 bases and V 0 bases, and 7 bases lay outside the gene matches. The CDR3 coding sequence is TGTGCCAGCAGTTACTCCGGGACAGGGGGTCCCATCGAGCAGTACTTC. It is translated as CASSYSGTGGPIEQYF.

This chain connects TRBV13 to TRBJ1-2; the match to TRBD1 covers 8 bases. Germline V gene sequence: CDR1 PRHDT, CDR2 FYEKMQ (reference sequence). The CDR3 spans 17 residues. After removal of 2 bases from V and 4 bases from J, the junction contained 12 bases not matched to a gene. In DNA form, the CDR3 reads TGTGCCAGCAGCTTATCCCAATCTCCGGGACAGGTCTATGGCTACACCTTC. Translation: CASSLSQSPGQVYGYTF.

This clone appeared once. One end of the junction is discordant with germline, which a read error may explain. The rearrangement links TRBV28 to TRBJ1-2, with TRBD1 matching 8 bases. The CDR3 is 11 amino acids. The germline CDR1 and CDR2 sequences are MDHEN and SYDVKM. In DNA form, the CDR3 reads TGTGCCAGCAGTTCAACAGGGGGGGTTGTCTTC. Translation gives CASSSTGGVVF.

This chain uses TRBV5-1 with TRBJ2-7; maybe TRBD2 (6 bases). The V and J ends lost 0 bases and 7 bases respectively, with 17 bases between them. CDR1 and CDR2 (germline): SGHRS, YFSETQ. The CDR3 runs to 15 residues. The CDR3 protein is CASSLAVGTAGEQYF. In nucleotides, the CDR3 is TGCGCCAGCAGCTTGGCTGTTGGGACTGCGGGGGAGCAGTACTTC.

The CDR3 DNA follows: TGTGCCATCAGTGCTTCCGCCTTCCCCGGAAAGGAAAAACTGTTTTTT. Translated, it gives CAISASAFPGKEKLFF. The chain carries TRBV10-3 and TRBJ1-4; D uncertain. Deletions cut 4 bases from V and 8 bases from J, with 20 bases between. The CDR3 is made up of 16 amino acids. The germline CDR1 and CDR2 sequences are ENHRY and SYGVKD.

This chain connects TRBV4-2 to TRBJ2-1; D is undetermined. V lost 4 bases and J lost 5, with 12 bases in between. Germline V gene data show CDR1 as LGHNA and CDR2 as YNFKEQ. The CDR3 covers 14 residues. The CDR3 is CASSPMTSHNEQFF. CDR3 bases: TGTGCCAGCAGCCCCATGACGAGCCACAATGAGCAGTTCTTC.

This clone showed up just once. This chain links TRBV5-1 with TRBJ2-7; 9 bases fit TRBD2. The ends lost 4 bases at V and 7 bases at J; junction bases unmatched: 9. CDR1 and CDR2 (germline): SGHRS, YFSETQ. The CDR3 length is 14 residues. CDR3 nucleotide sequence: TGCGCCAGCAGCCTGCTTGGCGGGGGGGAAGAGCAGTACTTC. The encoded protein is CASSLLGGGEEQYF. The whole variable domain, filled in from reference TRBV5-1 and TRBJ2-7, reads KAGVTQTPRYLIKTRGQQVTLSCSPISGHRSVSWYQQTPGQGLQFLFEYFSETQRNKGNFPGRFSGRQFSNSRSEMNVSTLELGDSALYLCASSLLGGGEEQYFGPGTRLTVT.

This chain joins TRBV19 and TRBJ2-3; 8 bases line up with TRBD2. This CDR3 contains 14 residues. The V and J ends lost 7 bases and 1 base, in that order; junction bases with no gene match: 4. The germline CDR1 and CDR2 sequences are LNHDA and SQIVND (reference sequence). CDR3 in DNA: TGTGCCAGTAAAGAAGCGGGAGGCACAGATACGCAGTATTTT. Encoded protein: CASKEAGGTDTQYF.

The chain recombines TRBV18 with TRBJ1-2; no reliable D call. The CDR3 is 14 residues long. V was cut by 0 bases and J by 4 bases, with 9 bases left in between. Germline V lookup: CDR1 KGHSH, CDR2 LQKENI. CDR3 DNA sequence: TGTGCCAGCTCACCACCGGGGAGCTCCTATGGCTACACCTTC. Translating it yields CASSPPGSSYGYTF.

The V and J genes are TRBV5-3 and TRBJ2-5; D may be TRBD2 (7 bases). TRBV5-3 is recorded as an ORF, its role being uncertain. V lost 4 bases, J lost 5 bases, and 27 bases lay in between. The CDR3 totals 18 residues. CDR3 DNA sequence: TGTGCCAGAAGCCACGGGGGGCTCCAAACTGGGGAGGGTGAGACCCAGTACTTC. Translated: CARSHGGLQTGEGETQYF.

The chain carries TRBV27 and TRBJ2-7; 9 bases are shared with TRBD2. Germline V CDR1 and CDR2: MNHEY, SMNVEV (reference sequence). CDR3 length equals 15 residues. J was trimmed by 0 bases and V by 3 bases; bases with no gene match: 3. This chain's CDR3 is CASSFAGGASYEQYF. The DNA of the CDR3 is TGTGCCAGCAGTTTCGCGGGGGGGGCCTCCTACGAGCAGTACTTC.

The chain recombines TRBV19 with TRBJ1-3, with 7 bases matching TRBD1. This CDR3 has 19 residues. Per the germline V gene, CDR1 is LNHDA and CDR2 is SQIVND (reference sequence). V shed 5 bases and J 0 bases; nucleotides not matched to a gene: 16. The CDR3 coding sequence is TGTGCCAGTAGTCCCCGAGATCGGACAGGCCTTTTCTCTGGAAACACCATATATTTT. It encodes CASSPRDRTGLFSGNTIYF.

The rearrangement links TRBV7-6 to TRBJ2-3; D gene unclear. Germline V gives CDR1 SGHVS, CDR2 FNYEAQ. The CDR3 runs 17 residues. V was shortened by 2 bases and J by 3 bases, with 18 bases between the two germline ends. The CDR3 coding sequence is TGTGCCAGCAGCTTAAGGTCGGGCAGGCTAATTACAGATACGCAGTATTTT. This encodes CASSLRSGRLITDTQYF.

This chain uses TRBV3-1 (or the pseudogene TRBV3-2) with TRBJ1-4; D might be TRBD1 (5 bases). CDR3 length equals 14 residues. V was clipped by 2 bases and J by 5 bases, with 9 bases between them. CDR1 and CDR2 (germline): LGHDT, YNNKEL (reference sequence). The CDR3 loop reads CASSQRDGNEKLFF. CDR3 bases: TGTGCCAGCAGCCAACGGGACGGGAATGAAAAACTGTTTTTT.